This T cell receptor beta chain came from a study of T cell responses to AZD1222 COVID-19 vaccine. Findings and limits, study-wide: A rise in Spike-specific TCR breadth and depth followed two AZD1222 doses. Among the donors, most were white British and more were female, and clonal diversity was possibly underestimated. Nearly half of the spike-specific TCRs reportedly recognize variant regions that carry no mutations. Baseline testing showed seropositivity in only a handful of AZD1222 recipients.

This CDR3 has 15 residues. Germline CDR1 reads SGHTA; CDR2 reads FQGTGA. The V gene end was trimmed by 4 bases and the J gene end by 8 bases; junction bases not matched to a gene: 13. Sequenced by immunoSEQ multiplex PCR; TCRdb stores in-frame clones only, minus some. This table has about 130,000 clones, over 85% appearing once. To note about this clone: Its antigen is currently unknown.

The chain joins TRBV7-3 to TRBJ2-7; 8 nucleotides align to TRBD1. The TCR comes from an adult in good health. Sequenced here: peripheral blood, sampled on day 0 of AZD1222 vaccination. Written as DNA, the CDR3 is TGTGCCAGCAGCTCCGCCGGGACAGGCAATACTAAGCAGTACTTC. The encoded protein is CASSSAGTGNTKQYF.